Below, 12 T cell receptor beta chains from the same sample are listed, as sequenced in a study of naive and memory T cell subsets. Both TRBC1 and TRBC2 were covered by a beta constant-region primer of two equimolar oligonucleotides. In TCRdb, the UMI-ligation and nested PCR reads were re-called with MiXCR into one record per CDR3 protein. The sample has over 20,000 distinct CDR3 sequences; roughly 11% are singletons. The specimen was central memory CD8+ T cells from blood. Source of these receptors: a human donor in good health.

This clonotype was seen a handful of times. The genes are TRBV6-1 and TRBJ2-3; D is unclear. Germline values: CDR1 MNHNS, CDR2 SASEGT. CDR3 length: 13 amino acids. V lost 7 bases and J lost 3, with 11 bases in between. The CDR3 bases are TGTGCCAGCATGGGCAGCTTGACAGATACGCAGTATTTT. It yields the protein CASMGSLTDTQYF.

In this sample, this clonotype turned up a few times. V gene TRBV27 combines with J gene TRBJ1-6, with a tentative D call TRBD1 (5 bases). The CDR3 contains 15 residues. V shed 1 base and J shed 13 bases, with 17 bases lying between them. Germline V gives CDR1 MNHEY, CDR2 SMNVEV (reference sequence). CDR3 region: CASSLLSGTFSPLHF. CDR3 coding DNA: TGTGCCAGCAGTTTATTATCCGGGACCTTCAGCCCCCTCCACTTT.

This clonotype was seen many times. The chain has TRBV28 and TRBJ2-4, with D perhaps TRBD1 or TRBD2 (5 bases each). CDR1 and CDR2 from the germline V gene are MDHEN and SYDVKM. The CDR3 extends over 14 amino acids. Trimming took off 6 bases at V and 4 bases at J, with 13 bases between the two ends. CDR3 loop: CASSPRELKNIQYF. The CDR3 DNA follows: TGTGCCAGCAGCCCCAGGGAGTTGAAAAACATTCAGTACTTC.

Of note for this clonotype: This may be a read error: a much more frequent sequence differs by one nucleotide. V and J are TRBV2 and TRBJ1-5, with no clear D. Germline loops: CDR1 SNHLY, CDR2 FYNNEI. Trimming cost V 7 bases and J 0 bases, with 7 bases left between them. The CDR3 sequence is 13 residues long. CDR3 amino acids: CASKEYSNQPQHF. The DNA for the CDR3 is TGTGCCAGCAAGGAGTATAGCAATCAGCCCCAGCATTTT.

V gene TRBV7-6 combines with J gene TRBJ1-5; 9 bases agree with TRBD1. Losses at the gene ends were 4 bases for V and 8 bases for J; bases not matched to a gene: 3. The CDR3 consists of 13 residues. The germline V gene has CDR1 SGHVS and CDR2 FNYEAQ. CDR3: CASSWGQGKPQHF. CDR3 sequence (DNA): TGTGCCAGCAGCTGGGGACAGGGAAAGCCCCAGCATTTT.

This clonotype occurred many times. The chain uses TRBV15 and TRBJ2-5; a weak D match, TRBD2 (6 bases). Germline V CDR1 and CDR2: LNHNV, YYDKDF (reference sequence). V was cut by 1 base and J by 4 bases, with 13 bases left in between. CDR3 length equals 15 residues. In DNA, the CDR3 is TGTGCCACCAGCAGAGTTGGAGGGACCATAGAGACCCAGTACTTC. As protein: CATSRVGGTIETQYF.

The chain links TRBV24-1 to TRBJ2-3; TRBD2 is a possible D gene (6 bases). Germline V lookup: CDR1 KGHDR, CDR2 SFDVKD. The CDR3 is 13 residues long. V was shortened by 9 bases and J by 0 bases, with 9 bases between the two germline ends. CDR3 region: CATGAGSTDTQYF. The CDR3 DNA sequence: TGTGCCACCGGCGCGGGGAGCACAGATACGCAGTATTTT.

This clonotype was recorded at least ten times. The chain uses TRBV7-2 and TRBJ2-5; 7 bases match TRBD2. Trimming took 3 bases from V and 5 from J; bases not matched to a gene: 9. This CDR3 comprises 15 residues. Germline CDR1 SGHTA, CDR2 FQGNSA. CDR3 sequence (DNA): TGTGCCAGCAGCTTCGACCTAGGGAGGGGTGAGACCCAGTACTTC. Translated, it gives CASSFDLGRGETQYF.

This CDR3 reads CASSEGRNSNQPQHF. CDR3 sequence (DNA): TGTGCCAGCAGTGAAGGACGGAATAGCAATCAGCCCCAGCATTTT. The rearrangement uses TRBV25-1 and TRBJ1-5, with D unresolved. V shed 2 bases and J shed 0 bases, with 8 bases lying between them. Germline assignment: CDR1 MGHDK and CDR2 SYGVNS. CDR3 length equals 15 residues.

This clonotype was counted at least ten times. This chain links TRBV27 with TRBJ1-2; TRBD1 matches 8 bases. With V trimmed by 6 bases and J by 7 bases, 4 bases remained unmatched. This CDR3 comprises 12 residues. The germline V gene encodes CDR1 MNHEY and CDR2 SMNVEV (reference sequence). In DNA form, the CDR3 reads TGTGCCAGCAGGCAGGGGGCGCTTGGCTACACCTTC. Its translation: CASRQGALGYTF.

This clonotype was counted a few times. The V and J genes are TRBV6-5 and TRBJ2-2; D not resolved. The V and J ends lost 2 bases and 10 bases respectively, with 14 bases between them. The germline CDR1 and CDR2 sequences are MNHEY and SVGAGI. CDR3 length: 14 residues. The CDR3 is CASSYGGGSAELFF. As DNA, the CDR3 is TGTGCCAGCAGTTACGGTGGCGGCAGCGCGGAGCTGTTTTTT.

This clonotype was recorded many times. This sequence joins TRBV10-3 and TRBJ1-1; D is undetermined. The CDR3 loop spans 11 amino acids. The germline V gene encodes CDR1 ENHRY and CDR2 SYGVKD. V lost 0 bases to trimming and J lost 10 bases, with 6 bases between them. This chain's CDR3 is CAISESARAFF. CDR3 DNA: TGTGCCATCAGTGAGTCGGCAAGAGCTTTCTTT.